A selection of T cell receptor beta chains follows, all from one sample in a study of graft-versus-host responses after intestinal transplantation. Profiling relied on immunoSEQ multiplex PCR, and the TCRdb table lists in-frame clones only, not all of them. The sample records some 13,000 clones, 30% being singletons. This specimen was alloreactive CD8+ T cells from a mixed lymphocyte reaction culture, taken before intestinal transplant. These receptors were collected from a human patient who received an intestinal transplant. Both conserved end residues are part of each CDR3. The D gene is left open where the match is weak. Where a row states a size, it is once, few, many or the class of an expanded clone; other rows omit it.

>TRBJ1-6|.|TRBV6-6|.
CASSPSGQTDSPLHF
TGTGCCAGCAGTCCCTCAGGGCAGACAGATTCACCCCTCCACTTT
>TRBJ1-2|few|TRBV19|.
CASSIGGKEGYTF
TGTGCCAGTAGTATAGGGGGAAAGGAGGGCTACACCTTC
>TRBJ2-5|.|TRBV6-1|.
CASSERWPAQGETQYF
TGTGCCAGCAGTGAGAGGTGGCCCGCGCAGGGCGAGACCCAGTACTTC
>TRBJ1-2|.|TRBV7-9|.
CASSLTGIYGYTF
TGTGCCAGCAGCCTTACAGGAATCTATGGCTACACCTTC
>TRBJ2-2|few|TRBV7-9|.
CASSLPGGTYTGELFF
TGTGCCAGCAGCTTACCCGGGGGCACCTACACCGGGGAGCTGTTTTTT
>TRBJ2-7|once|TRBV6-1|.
CASSEGGTRLGWEQYF
TGTGCCAGCAGTGAAGGAGGGACAAGGTTGGGTTGGGAGCAGTACTTC
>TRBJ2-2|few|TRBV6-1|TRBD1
CASSVRTGNRGTGELFF
TGTGCCAGCAGTGTTCGGACAGGGAATAGGGGGACCGGGGAGCTGTTTTTT
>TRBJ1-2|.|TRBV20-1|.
CSARGRLLYTF
TGCAGTGCTAGAGGACGTCTCCTGTACACCTTC
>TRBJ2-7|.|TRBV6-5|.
CATLPRVSSFYEQYF
TGTGCCACCCTCCCCCGGGTTAGTTCCTTTTACGAGCAGTACTTC
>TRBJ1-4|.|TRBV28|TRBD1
CASSFLDRVNEKLFF
TGTGCCAGCAGTTTTCTGGACAGGGTAAATGAAAAACTGTTTTTT